What follows is one TCR beta chain and its context. TCRdb's copy holds only in-frame clones and misses some; the assay was immunoSEQ multiplex PCR. The sample has about 190,000 clones, roughly 80% seen once. This specimen comes from a study of blood T cell repertoires in COVID-19. Patients from Seattle were sampled longitudinally, starting during active infection. Trimming removed 4 bases at V and 0 bases at J, with 10 bases between. The V gene's germline CDR1 is SGHRS and CDR2 YFSETQ. The CDR3 has 15 amino acids. Sequencing was carried out using peripheral blood. The receptor was derived from a woman aged 55 to 70 with COVID-19, enrolled during active disease. The V call is TRBV5-1, the J call TRBJ2-2; D remains ambiguous. The CDR3 DNA is TGCGCCAGCAGCCCAGACAACCCGAACACCGGGGAGCTGTTTTTT. Its translation: CASSPDNPNTGELFF.